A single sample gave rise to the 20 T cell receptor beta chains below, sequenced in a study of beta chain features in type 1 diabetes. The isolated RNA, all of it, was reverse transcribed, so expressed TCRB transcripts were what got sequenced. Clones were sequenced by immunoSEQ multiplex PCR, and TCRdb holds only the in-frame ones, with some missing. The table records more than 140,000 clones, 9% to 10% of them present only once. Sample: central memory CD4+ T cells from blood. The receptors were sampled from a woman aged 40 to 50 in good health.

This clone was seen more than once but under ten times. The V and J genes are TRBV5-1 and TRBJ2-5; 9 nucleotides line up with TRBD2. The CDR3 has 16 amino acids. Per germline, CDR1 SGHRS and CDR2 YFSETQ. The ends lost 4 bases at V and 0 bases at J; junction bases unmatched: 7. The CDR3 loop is CASSNSAGGYQETQYF. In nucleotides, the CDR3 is TGCGCCAGCAGCAATTCAGCGGGGGGTTACCAAGAGACCCAGTACTTC.

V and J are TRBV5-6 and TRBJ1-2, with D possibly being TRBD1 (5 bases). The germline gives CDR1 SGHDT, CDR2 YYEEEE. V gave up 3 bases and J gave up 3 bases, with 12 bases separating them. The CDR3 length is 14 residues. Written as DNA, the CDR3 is TGTGCCAGCAGCTCCGAGACAGCGTACTATGGCTACACCTTC. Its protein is CASSSETAYYGYTF.

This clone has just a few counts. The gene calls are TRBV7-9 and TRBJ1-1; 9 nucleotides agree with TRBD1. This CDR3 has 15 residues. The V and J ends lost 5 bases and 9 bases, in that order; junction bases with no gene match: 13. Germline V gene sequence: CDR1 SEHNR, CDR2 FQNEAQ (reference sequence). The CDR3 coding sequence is TGTGCCAGCAGCCAGCTCTTCGGGACAGGGAGTAAAGCTTTCTTT. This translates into CASSQLFGTGSKAFF.

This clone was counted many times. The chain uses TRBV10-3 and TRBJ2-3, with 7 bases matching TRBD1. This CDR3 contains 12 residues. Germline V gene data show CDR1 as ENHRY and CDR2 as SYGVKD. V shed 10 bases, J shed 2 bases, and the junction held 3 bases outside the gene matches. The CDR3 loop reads CATGQDTDTQYF. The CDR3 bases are TGTGCCACCGGACAGGACACAGATACGCAGTATTTT.

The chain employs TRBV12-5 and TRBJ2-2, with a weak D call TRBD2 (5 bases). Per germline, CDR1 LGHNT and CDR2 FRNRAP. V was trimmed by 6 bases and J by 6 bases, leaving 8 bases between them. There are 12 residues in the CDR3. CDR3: CASGTMAGELFF. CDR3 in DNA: TGTGCTAGTGGGACTATGGCCGGGGAGCTGTTTTTT.

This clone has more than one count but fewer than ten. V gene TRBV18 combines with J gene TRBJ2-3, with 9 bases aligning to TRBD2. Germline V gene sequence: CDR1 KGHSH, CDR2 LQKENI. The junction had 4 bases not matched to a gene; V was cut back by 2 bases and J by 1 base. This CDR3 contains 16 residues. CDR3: CASSPAGGPGTDTQYF. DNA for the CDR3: TGTGCCAGCTCACCAGCGGGGGGGCCAGGCACAGATACGCAGTATTTT.

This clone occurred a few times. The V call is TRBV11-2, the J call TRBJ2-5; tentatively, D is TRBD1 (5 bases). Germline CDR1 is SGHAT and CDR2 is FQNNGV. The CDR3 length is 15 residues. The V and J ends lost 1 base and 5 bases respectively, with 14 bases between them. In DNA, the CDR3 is TGTGCCAGCAGCTTAGGAACACAGGACGGGGAGACCCAGTACTTC. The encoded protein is CASSLGTQDGETQYF.

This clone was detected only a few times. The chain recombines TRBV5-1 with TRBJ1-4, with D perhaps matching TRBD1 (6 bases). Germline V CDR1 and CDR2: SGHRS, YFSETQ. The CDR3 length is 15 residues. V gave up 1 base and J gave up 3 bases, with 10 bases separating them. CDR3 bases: TGCGCCAGCAGCTTGTTTCAGGGGTCTAATGAAAAACTGTTTTTT. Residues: CASSLFQGSNEKLFF.

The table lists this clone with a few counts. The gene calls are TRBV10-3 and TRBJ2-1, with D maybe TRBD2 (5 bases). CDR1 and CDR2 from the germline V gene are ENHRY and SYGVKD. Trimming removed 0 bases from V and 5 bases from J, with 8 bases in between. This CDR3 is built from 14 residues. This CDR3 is CAISESRVNNEQFF. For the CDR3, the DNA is TGTGCCATCAGTGAGTCGAGGGTGAACAATGAGCAGTTCTTC.

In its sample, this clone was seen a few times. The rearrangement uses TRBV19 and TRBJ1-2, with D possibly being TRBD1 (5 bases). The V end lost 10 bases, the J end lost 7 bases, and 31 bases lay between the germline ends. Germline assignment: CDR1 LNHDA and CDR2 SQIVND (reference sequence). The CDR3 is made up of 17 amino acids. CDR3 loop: CATTVLPGQGIWSGYTF. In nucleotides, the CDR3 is TGTGCCACCACCGTTCTGCCAGGGCAGGGAATATGGAGTGGCTACACCTTC.

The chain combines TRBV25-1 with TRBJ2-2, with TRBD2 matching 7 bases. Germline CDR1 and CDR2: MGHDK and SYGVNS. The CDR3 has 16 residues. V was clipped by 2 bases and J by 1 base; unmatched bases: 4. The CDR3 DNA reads TGTGCCAGCAGTGAAGGGTGGGGGGGGAACACCGGGGAGCTGTTTTTT. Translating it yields CASSEGWGGNTGELFF.

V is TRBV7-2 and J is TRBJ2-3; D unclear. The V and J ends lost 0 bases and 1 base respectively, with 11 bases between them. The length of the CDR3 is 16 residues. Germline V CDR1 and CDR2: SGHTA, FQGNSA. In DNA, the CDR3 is TGTGCCAGCAGCTTAGCCGCTCGGTTCGGCACAGATACGCAGTATTTT. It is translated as CASSLAARFGTDTQYF.

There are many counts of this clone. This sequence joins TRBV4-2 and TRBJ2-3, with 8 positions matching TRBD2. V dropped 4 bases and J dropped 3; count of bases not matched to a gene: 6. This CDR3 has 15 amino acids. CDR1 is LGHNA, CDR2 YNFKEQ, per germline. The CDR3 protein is CASSPPGRGTDTQYF. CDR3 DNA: TGTGCCAGCAGCCCCCCCGGGAGGGGGACAGATACGCAGTATTTT.

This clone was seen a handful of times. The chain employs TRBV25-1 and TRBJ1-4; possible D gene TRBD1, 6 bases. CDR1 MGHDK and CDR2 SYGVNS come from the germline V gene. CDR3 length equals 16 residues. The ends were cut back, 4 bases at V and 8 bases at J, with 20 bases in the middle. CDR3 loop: CASSAPRQGLSEKLFF. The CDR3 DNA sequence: TGTGCCAGCAGTGCTCCCCGGCAGGGGTTAAGCGAAAAACTGTTTTTT.

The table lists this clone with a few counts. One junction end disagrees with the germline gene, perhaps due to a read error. CDR3 sequence (DNA): TGTGCTAGCAGCTTAGCGGGGGGGTTGCAAGAGACCCAGTACTTC. Translating it yields CASSLAGGLQETQYF. The chain has TRBV7-7 and TRBJ2-5; 11 bases fit TRBD2. The CDR3 totals 15 residues. Germline CDR1 SSHAT, CDR2 FNYEAQ (reference sequence).

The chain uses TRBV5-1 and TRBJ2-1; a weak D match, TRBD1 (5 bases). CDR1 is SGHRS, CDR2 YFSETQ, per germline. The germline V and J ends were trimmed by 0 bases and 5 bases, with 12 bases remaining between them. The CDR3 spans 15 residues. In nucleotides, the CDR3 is TGCGCCAGCAGCTTGGGAAGGGGTGGTGACAATGAGCAGTTCTTC. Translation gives CASSLGRGGDNEQFF.

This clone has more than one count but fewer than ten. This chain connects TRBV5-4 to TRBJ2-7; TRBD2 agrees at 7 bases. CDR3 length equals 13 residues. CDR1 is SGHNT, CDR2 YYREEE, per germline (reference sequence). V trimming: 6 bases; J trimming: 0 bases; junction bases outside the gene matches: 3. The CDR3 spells CASKSGDSYEQYF. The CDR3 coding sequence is TGTGCCAGCAAGAGCGGGGACTCCTACGAGCAGTACTTC.

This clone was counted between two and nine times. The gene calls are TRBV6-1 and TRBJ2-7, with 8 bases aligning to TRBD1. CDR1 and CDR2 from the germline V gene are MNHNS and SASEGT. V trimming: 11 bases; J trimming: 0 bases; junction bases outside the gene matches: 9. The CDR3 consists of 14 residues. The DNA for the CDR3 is TGTGCCGGAGGACAGGGCGGAAGCTCCTACGAGCAGTACTTC. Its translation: CAGGQGGSSYEQYF.

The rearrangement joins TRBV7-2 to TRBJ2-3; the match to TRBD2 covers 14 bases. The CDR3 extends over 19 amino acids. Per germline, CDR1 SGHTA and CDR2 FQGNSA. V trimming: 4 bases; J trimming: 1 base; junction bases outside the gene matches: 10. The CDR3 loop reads CASSYGTSGGGLGTDTQYF. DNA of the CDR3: TGTGCCAGCAGCTACGGGACTAGCGGGGGTGGCCTAGGCACAGATACGCAGTATTTT.

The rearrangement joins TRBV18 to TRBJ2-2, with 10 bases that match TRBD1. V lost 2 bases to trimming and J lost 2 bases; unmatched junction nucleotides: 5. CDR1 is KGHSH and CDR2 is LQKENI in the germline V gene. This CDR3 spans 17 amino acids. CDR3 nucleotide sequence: TGTGCCAGCTCACCAAAGATGACAGGGGGCAACACCGGGGAGCTGTTTTTT. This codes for CASSPKMTGGNTGELFF.